A single sample gave rise to the 32 T cell receptor beta chains below, sequenced in a study of a mutant IDH1 vaccine in newly diagnosed glioma. Produced via immunoSEQ multiplex PCR; TCRdb's table is partial and in-frame only. The profile shows roughly 50,000 clones, about 80% of them singletons. The time point denotes: week 47, end of study. Doses comprised 300 ug of mutant IDH1 20-mer peptide each, plus topical imiquimod. Their recognized antigens are unknown. Sequences were derived from PBMCs, sampled from a glioma patient whose treatment included an IDH1 peptide vaccine. These receptors were taken from a woman between 40 and 50 years old with glioma. Some clones in this sample may be carry-over from other donors' samples.

The chain is built from TRBV2 and TRBJ1-4; 7 bases line up with TRBD1. Germline CDR1 is SNHLY and CDR2 is FYNNEI. The CDR3 runs to 16 residues. Trimming cost V 3 bases and J 0 bases; bases outside gene matches: 4. CDR3 bases: TGTGCCAGCAGTGACAGGGGGACAGCAACTAATGAAAAACTGTTTTTT. It specifies CASSDRGTATNEKLFF.

The rearrangement joins TRBV15 to TRBJ2-3; weak D call: TRBD1 (5 bases). The CDR3 runs 14 residues. V lost 4 bases, J lost 9 bases, and 17 bases lay in between. Per germline, CDR1 LNHNV and CDR2 YYDKDF (reference sequence). Here the CDR3 reads CATSKASPGKTQYF. For the CDR3, the DNA is TGTGCCACCAGCAAAGCTTCTCCAGGGAAAACGCAGTATTTT.

The chain carries TRBV28 and TRBJ2-7, with TRBD2 matching over 13 bases. Unmatched junction bases numbered 6, after V lost 6 bases and J lost 4 bases. Germline assignment: CDR1 MDHEN and CDR2 SYDVKM. The CDR3 sequence is 15 residues long. The CDR3 nucleotides are TGTGCCAGCAGCTGGACGACTAGCGGGGGGTACGAGCAGTACTTC. Protein product: CASSWTTSGGYEQYF.

The table lists this clone with a few counts. V and J are TRBV10-2 and TRBJ2-7; D call uncertain. The CDR3 contains 12 residues. Germline V gene data show CDR1 as WSHSY and CDR2 as SAAADI. The germline V and J ends were trimmed by 1 base and 1 base, with 2 bases remaining between them. The CDR3 protein is CASSEWSYEQYF. CDR3 in DNA: TGCGCCAGCAGTGAGTGGTCCTACGAGCAGTACTTC.

This clone was observed a handful of times. J is TRBJ1-2 and V is TRBV5-1, with 9 bases matching TRBD1. The CDR3 length is 17 residues. Germline V gives CDR1 SGHRS, CDR2 YFSETQ. V was clipped by 0 bases and J by 8 bases; unmatched bases: 14. The CDR3 nucleotides read TGCGCCAGCAGCTTGGCCCTTCCGGGACAGGGAATAGGGGGCTACACCTTC. It codes for CASSLALPGQGIGGYTF.

This clone has only one observation. This rearrangement joins TRBV6-5 to TRBJ2-1, with D uncertain. Germline CDR1 is MNHEY and CDR2 is SVGAGI. V lost 0 bases and J 0 bases, leaving 9 bases between the germline ends. This CDR3 has 16 amino acids. This CDR3 reads CASSYSLSASYNEQFF. CDR3 DNA sequence: TGTGCCAGCAGTTACTCTCTGTCGGCCTCCTACAATGAGCAGTTCTTC.

The chain couples TRBV27 to TRBJ1-4; 8 bases match TRBD1. This CDR3 has 13 amino acids. In germline, CDR1 is MNHEY, CDR2 SMNVEV (reference sequence). V gave up 5 bases and J gave up 7 bases; unmatched junction bases: 3. CDR3 sequence: CASSTGQGEKLFF. CDR3 coding DNA: TGTGCCAGCAGTACCGGACAGGGTGAAAAACTGTTTTTT.

The CDR3 region is CASSLVREQYF. The CDR3 nucleotides read TGTGCCAGCAGCCTGGTTCGGGAGCAGTACTTC. The chain has TRBV14 and TRBJ2-7; D ambiguous. CDR1 is SGHDN and CDR2 is FVKESK in the germline V gene. V was shortened by 4 bases and J by 7 bases, with 8 bases between the two germline ends. The CDR3 extends over 11 amino acids.

The chain is built from TRBV21-1 and TRBJ2-3; the listed D gene, TRBD2, was not tested against the DNA. TRBV21-1 is a documented pseudogene. The CDR3 covers 16 residues. This chain's CDR3 is CASSNEGGAGTDTQYF. The CDR3 DNA follows: TGTGCCAGCAGCAATGAGGGGGGGGCAGGCACAGATACGCAGTATTTT.

This clone is labeled medium-sized. The chain employs TRBV18 and TRBJ1-2; D is unresolved. This CDR3 is built from 13 residues. The V end lost 2 bases, the J end lost 2 bases, and 6 bases lay between the germline ends. Germline values: CDR1 KGHSH, CDR2 LQKENI. The CDR3 region is CASSPGGNYGYTF. CDR3 DNA sequence: TGTGCCAGCTCACCAGGCGGAAACTATGGCTACACCTTC.

This clone turned up a few times. The chain couples TRBV4-1 to TRBJ1-1; D unresolved. This CDR3 is 13 amino acids long. Trimming took off 3 bases at V and 10 bases at J, with 15 bases between the two ends. The V gene's germline CDR1 is MGHRA and CDR2 YSYEKL. The CDR3 is CASSQWAGGRAFF. The CDR3 bases are TGCGCCAGCAGCCAGTGGGCGGGCGGCAGAGCTTTCTTT.

The chain has TRBV27 and TRBJ1-5; D is ambiguous. The CDR3 sequence is 13 residues long. Per the germline V gene, CDR1 is MNHEY and CDR2 is SMNVEV (reference sequence). The V end was cut by 5 bases, the J end by 2 bases, with 7 bases between. The CDR3 spells CASSTDRNQPQHF. CDR3 sequence (DNA): TGTGCCAGCAGTACAGACCGCAATCAGCCCCAGCATTTT.

The rearrangement joins TRBV13 to TRBJ2-1, with D maybe TRBD2 (6 bases). This CDR3 contains 16 residues. V lost 5 bases, J lost 2 bases, and 16 bases lay in between. CDR1 is PRHDT and CDR2 is FYEKMQ in the germline V gene (reference sequence). In nucleotides, the CDR3 is TGTGCCAGCAGCCCCCGCGGCGGGACCGCCTACAATGAGCAGTTCTTC. This translates into CASSPRGGTAYNEQFF.

J is TRBJ1-2 and V is TRBV10-3; 12 bases fit TRBD1. Germline CDR1 ENHRY, CDR2 SYGVKD. V lost 0 bases to trimming and J lost 7 bases; unmatched junction nucleotides: 6. There are 16 residues in the CDR3. This CDR3 reads CAISESLGDRGLGYTF. The CDR3 nucleotides are TGTGCCATCAGTGAGTCCCTGGGGGACAGGGGGCTTGGCTACACCTTC.

CDR3 sequence (DNA): TGTGCCAGCAGCTTCCGGGACGGCAGCAATCAGCCCCAGCATTTT. This encodes CASSFRDGSNQPQHF. The chain is built from TRBV5-8 and TRBJ1-5; tentatively, D is TRBD1 (5 bases). CDR1 is SGHTS and CDR2 is YDEGEE in the germline V gene. The CDR3 is made up of 15 amino acids. Trimming took off 2 bases at V and 1 base at J, with 10 bases between the two ends.

This clone occurred once. The chain has TRBV7-9 and TRBJ2-3, with a tentative D call TRBD2 (6 bases). The germline V gene has CDR1 SEHNR and CDR2 FQNEAQ (reference sequence). This CDR3 is built from 15 residues. V was pared by 7 bases and J by 2 bases, with 16 bases between. Written as DNA, the CDR3 is TGTGCCAGCAACCGGGACTTGCTCTTCACAGATACGCAGTATTTT. This translates into CASNRDLLFTDTQYF.

In the case of this clone: One end of the junction varies from germline; a read error may be responsible. The chain uses TRBV10-1 and TRBJ2-5, with TRBD2 matching 14 bases. The CDR3 contains 17 residues. CDR1 is WNHNN, CDR2 SYGVQD, per germline (reference sequence). CDR3 nucleotide sequence: TGCGCCAGCAGTGAGTCGGGGACTAGCGGGGGCCAAGAGACCCGGTACTTC. The encoded protein is CASSESGTSGGQETRYF.

The chain employs TRBV4-1 and TRBJ2-7; no reliable D call. There are 14 residues in the CDR3. V lost 3 bases and J lost 7, with 16 bases in between. The germline gives CDR1 MGHRA, CDR2 YSYEKL. The CDR3 DNA follows: TGCGCCAGCAGCCACCTCATCCTAAATCCAGAGCAGTACTTC. This codes for CASSHLILNPEQYF.

This clone has only a few counts. The V gene is TRBV7-8, the J gene TRBJ2-6, with TRBD1 matching over 8 bases. Losses at the gene ends were 5 bases for V and 0 bases for J; bases not matched to a gene: 6. The CDR3 sequence is 17 residues long. CDR1 SGHVS and CDR2 FQNEAQ come from the germline V gene. The CDR3 bases are TGTGCCAGCAGCCCGGACAGGGTATTCTCTGGGGCCAACGTCCTGACTTTC. Residues: CASSPDRVFSGANVLTF.

The sample holds one count of this clone. The chain carries TRBV7-2 and TRBJ2-1; 8 nucleotides line up with TRBD1. With V trimmed by 1 base and J by 4 bases, 6 bases remained unmatched. In germline, CDR1 is SGHTA, CDR2 FQGNSA. The CDR3 has 16 residues. Written as DNA, the CDR3 is TGTGCCAGCAGCTTAGTACGCAGGGGGCTTTACAATGAGCAGTTCTTC. The encoded protein is CASSLVRRGLYNEQFF. The full variable domain, its missing parts supplied by reference TRBV7-2 and TRBJ2-1, is GAGVSQSPSNKVTEKGKDVELRCDPISGHTALYWYRQSLGQGLEFLIYFQGNSAPDKSGLPSDRFSAERTGGSVSTLTIQRTQQEDSAVYLCASSLVRRGLYNEQFFGPGTRLTVL.

V usage is TRBV15 and J usage is TRBJ1-1; no clear D gene. Trimming pared 3 bases from V and 4 bases from J, leaving 9 bases between. Germline CDR1 and CDR2: LNHNV and YYDKDF (reference sequence). This CDR3 is 13 amino acids long. The CDR3 loop is CATSSSPGTEAFF. The CDR3 region has the DNA TGTGCCACCAGCAGTTCTCCTGGCACTGAAGCTTTCTTT.

The chain recombines TRBV4-1 with TRBJ1-2; D may be TRBD1 (6 bases). V was trimmed by 0 bases and J by 4 bases, leaving 9 bases between them. This CDR3 has 14 amino acids. CDR1 is MGHRA, CDR2 YSYEKL, per germline. Here the CDR3 DNA reads TGCGCCAGCAGCCAAGAAGGGGGAAGCTATGGCTACACCTTC. Its protein product is CASSQEGGSYGYTF.

This sequence joins TRBV25-1 and TRBJ1-4; 7 bases line up with TRBD1. With 7 bases clipped from V and 5 bases from J, the junction kept 4 bases outside the gene matches. CDR1 is MGHDK, CDR2 SYGVNS, per germline. The CDR3 totals 13 residues. CDR3: CASKTGKNEKLFF. The DNA for the CDR3 is TGTGCCAGCAAGACAGGGAAGAATGAAAAACTGTTTTTT.

The rearrangement uses TRBV6-1 and TRBJ2-7, with 7 bases fitting TRBD1. Per germline, CDR1 MNHNS and CDR2 SASEGT. V lost 2 bases to trimming and J lost 7 bases; unmatched junction nucleotides: 11. The CDR3 is made up of 15 amino acids. Written as DNA, the CDR3 is TGTGCCAGCAGTGAATGGGGACAGTTGGGGTGGGAGCAGTACTTC. Protein product: CASSEWGQLGWEQYF.

The rearrangement uses TRBV30 and TRBJ1-6; 7 bases match TRBD1. Germline V gives CDR1 GTSNPN, CDR2 SVGIG (reference sequence). Losses at the gene ends were 3 bases for V and 5 bases for J; bases not matched to a gene: 4. This CDR3 has 14 residues. The CDR3 DNA sequence: TGTGCCTGGAGACGACAGGGAGATAATTCACCCCTCCACTTT. Its protein product is CAWRRQGDNSPLHF.

The chain links TRBV19 to TRBJ1-1; no definite D call. V lost 1 base, J lost 11 bases, and 8 bases lay in between. Germline V gives CDR1 LNHDA, CDR2 SQIVND (reference sequence). CDR3 length: 11 amino acids. This CDR3 reads CASSIGWDAFF. The CDR3 bases are TGTGCCAGTAGTATAGGGTGGGATGCTTTCTTT.

In nucleotides, the CDR3 is TGTGCCAGTACCCCCTGGGCTGACATCTACGAGCAGTACTTC. Amino acids: CASTPWADIYEQYF. The chain employs TRBV2 and TRBJ2-7; D ambiguous. Trimming removed 9 bases at V and 3 bases at J, with 18 bases between. The germline gives CDR1 SNHLY, CDR2 FYNNEI. The CDR3 loop spans 14 amino acids.

The V gene is TRBV29-1, the J gene TRBJ2-1; D is unresolved. Trimming removed 3 bases at V and 8 bases at J, with 20 bases between. The CDR3 covers 15 residues. CDR1 is SQVTM and CDR2 is ANQGSEA in the germline V gene. CDR3 nucleotides: TGCAGCGTTGATTGGCGAGACGTCGGGCTGGATGAGCAGTTCTTC. As protein: CSVDWRDVGLDEQFF.

The CDR3 region has the DNA TGTGCCAGCAGTCGTGGGACACCCGCTAACTATGGCTACACCTTC. The encoded protein is CASSRGTPANYGYTF. The V gene is TRBV27, the J gene TRBJ1-2; maybe TRBD1 (6 bases). This CDR3 comprises 15 residues. V was shortened by 5 bases and J by 0 bases, with 13 bases between the two germline ends. Looked up from germline, CDR1 is MNHEY and CDR2 is SMNVEV (reference sequence).

The gene calls are TRBV14 and TRBJ2-1, with TRBD1 identical over 8 bases. CDR3 size: 13 residues. Looked up from germline, CDR1 is SGHDN and CDR2 is FVKESK. The V and J ends lost 4 bases and 5 bases, in that order; junction bases with no gene match: 1. The CDR3 DNA reads as TGTGCCAGCAGCCGGACAGGGAACAATGAGCAGTTCTTC. Protein: CASSRTGNNEQFF.

The rearrangement joins TRBV20-1 to TRBJ1-1, with unresolved D. The CDR3 is 11 residues long. CDR1 DFQATT and CDR2 SNEGSKA come from the germline V gene (reference sequence). Trimming took 4 bases from V and 3 from J, leaving 6 bases between them. Written as DNA, the CDR3 is TGCAGTGCTAAAGACTACACTGAAGCTTTCTTT. This encodes CSAKDYTEAFF.

The DNA for the CDR3 is TGTGCCAGCAGTTATCCCCGCCAGGGGGGCACTGAAGCTTTCTTT. This encodes CASSYPRQGGTEAFF. The chain carries TRBV6-9 and TRBJ1-1; 7 bases align to TRBD1. The CDR3 loop spans 15 amino acids. The trim removed 2 bases at V and 4 bases at J, leaving 7 bases unmatched. CDR1 and CDR2 (germline): MNHGY, SVAAGI.